The present T cell receptor beta chain was sequenced within a study of cytomegalovirus exposure and HLA in healthy donors. Comments on this clone: The same CDR3 also results from other DNA sequences found in this sample.

The V segment lost 6 bases and the J segment 4 bases; nucleotides outside the gene matches: 7. Germline-derived CDR1 and CDR2 are LNHDA and SQIVND (reference sequence). The CDR3 is made up of 14 amino acids. It was with 60 Vbeta and 13 Jbeta primers that the PCR ran. Clones were sequenced by immunoSEQ multiplex PCR, and TCRdb holds only the in-frame ones, with some missing. This sample contains about 130,000 clones. The rearrangement links TRBV19 to TRBJ2-7; TRBD1 agrees at 9 bases. What was sequenced was PBMCs. This receptor was identified in a woman aged 60-70 years in good health and CMV-seronegative. CDR3 sequence (DNA): TGTGCCAGTAGCCCGGGACAGGGTATATACGAGCAGTACTTC. Amino acid sequence: CASSPGQGIYEQYF.